A selection of T cell receptor beta chains follows, all from one sample in a study of early T cells in non-severe SARS-CoV-2 infection. TCRdb re-analysed the 5' RACE reads in MiXCR, keeping a single row per CDR3 protein. Seen here are some 96,000 distinct CDR3 sequences, under 15% observed once, and the top ten hold around 5.8%. Sequences were obtained from whole blood. The receptors stem from an adult who was a healthcare worker with PCR-confirmed SARS-CoV-2 infection or an uninfected control (not recorded which). Both conserved end residues are part of each CDR3. Fields, in order: D gene, J gene, clone size, V gene, CDR3 protein, CDR3 DNA. D genes are given only for firm matches. Clone size appears in some rows only: once, few, many, or a class for an expanded clone.

D gene: -; J gene: TRBJ1-2; clone size: few; V gene: TRBV12-3/TRBV12-4; CDR3 protein: CASRPGRHGYTF; CDR3 DNA: TGTGCCAGCAGGCCCGGGAGGCATGGCTACACCTTC
D gene: TRBD2; J gene: TRBJ2-1; clone size: -; V gene: TRBV7-8; CDR3 protein: CASSSPTSGAPINEQFF; CDR3 DNA: TGTGCCAGCAGCTCTCCCACTAGCGGGGCTCCGATCAATGAGCAGTTCTTC
D gene: -; J gene: TRBJ1-1; clone size: many; V gene: TRBV4-3; CDR3 protein: CASSQEWPGYTEAFF; CDR3 DNA: TGCGCCAGCAGCCAAGAGTGGCCAGGGTACACTGAAGCTTTCTTT
D gene: TRBD2; J gene: TRBJ2-1; clone size: few; V gene: TRBV7-6; CDR3 protein: CASSLEAGGLHNEQFF; CDR3 DNA: TGTGCCAGCAGCTTAGAGGCGGGAGGGCTTCACAATGAGCAGTTCTTC
D gene: -; J gene: TRBJ1-1; clone size: -; V gene: TRBV7-9; CDR3 protein: CASSLGGARNTEAFF; CDR3 DNA: TGTGCCAGCAGCTTAGGAGGGGCCCGAAACACTGAAGCTTTCTTT
D gene: -; J gene: TRBJ1-1; clone size: few; V gene: TRBV20-1; CDR3 protein: CSAPPWVNTEAFF; CDR3 DNA: TGCAGTGCCCCTCCCTGGGTGAACACTGAAGCTTTCTTT
D gene: TRBD2; J gene: TRBJ2-7; clone size: -; V gene: TRBV6-2/TRBV6-3; CDR3 protein: CASAGGYYEQYF; CDR3 DNA: TGTGCCAGTGCGGGAGGATACTACGAGCAGTACTTC
D gene: -; J gene: TRBJ2-5; clone size: few; V gene: TRBV11-2; CDR3 protein: CASSFRGDGSQYF; CDR3 DNA: TGTGCCAGCAGCTTTAGAGGGGATGGGTCCCAGTACTTC
D gene: -; J gene: TRBJ2-4; clone size: -; V gene: TRBV28; CDR3 protein: CASSPISGQLNIQYF; CDR3 DNA: TGTGCCAGCAGTCCTATCTCGGGGCAGCTAAACATTCAGTACTTC
D gene: TRBD1; J gene: TRBJ1-2; clone size: few; V gene: TRBV11-2; CDR3 protein: CASSPWTGLGYTF; CDR3 DNA: TGTGCCAGCAGCCCATGGACAGGGCTTGGCTACACCTTC
D gene: -; J gene: TRBJ2-7; clone size: -; V gene: TRBV7-6; CDR3 protein: CASSLAEGGEQYF; CDR3 DNA: TGTGCCAGCAGCCTCGCGGAGGGAGGCGAGCAGTACTTC
D gene: -; J gene: TRBJ2-1; clone size: -; V gene: TRBV28; CDR3 protein: CASSSSLRNEQFF; CDR3 DNA: TGTGCCAGCAGCTCAAGCCTCAGAAATGAGCAGTTCTTC
D gene: -; J gene: TRBJ1-2; clone size: few; V gene: TRBV7-9; CDR3 protein: CASSLAWGDGYTF; CDR3 DNA: TGTGCCAGCAGCTTAGCGTGGGGAGATGGCTACACCTTC
D gene: -; J gene: TRBJ1-6; clone size: few; V gene: TRBV10-2; CDR3 protein: CASSESTGNSPLHF; CDR3 DNA: TGCGCCAGCAGTGAGTCGACGGGGAATTCACCCCTCCACTTT
D gene: -; J gene: TRBJ1-1; clone size: -; V gene: TRBV9; CDR3 protein: CASSPGQQTEAFF; CDR3 DNA: TGTGCCAGCAGCCCCGGACAGCAAACTGAAGCTTTCTTT
D gene: TRBD2; J gene: TRBJ2-2; clone size: -; V gene: TRBV30; CDR3 protein: CACQLAGGSTGELFF; CDR3 DNA: TGTGCCTGTCAACTAGCGGGAGGAAGCACCGGGGAGCTGTTTTTT
D gene: TRBD2; J gene: TRBJ2-1; clone size: -; V gene: TRBV11-2; CDR3 protein: CASSLGPLAPNEQFF; CDR3 DNA: TGTGCCAGCAGCCTAGGGCCACTAGCGCCCAATGAGCAGTTCTTC
D gene: TRBD1; J gene: TRBJ1-1; clone size: many; V gene: TRBV28; CDR3 protein: CASSLDRGGTEAFF; CDR3 DNA: TGTGCCAGCAGCCTGGACAGGGGGGGGACTGAAGCTTTCTTT
D gene: -; J gene: TRBJ1-1; clone size: many; V gene: TRBV7-9; CDR3 protein: CASSMRDTEAFF; CDR3 DNA: TGTGCCAGCAGCATGAGGGACACTGAAGCTTTCTTT
D gene: -; J gene: TRBJ2-2; clone size: many; V gene: TRBV6-4; CDR3 protein: CASSGDNTGELFF; CDR3 DNA: TGTGCCAGCAGTGGGGACAACACCGGGGAGCTGTTTTTT
D gene: -; J gene: TRBJ2-5; clone size: -; V gene: TRBV28; CDR3 protein: CASSYPAEETQYF; CDR3 DNA: TGTGCCAGCAGTTATCCTGCGGAAGAGACCCAGTACTTC
D gene: TRBD1; J gene: TRBJ1-2; clone size: few; V gene: TRBV7-9; CDR3 protein: CASGTAANYGYTF; CDR3 DNA: TGTGCCAGTGGGACAGCTGCTAACTATGGCTACACCTTC
D gene: TRBD2; J gene: TRBJ2-2; clone size: few; V gene: TRBV27; CDR3 protein: CASSPNLAGGMTNTGELFF; CDR3 DNA: TGTGCCAGCAGTCCAAACTTAGCGGGAGGTATGACGAACACCGGGGAGCTGTTTTTT
D gene: TRBD2; J gene: TRBJ2-4; clone size: -; V gene: TRBV11-2; CDR3 protein: CASSPGTSGRPYF; CDR3 DNA: TGTGCCAGCAGCCCGGGGACTAGCGGGAGGCCGTACTTC
D gene: -; J gene: TRBJ2-7; clone size: -; V gene: TRBV2; CDR3 protein: CASSDLVYEQYF; CDR3 DNA: TGTGCCAGCAGTGATCTCGTCTACGAGCAGTACTTC
D gene: -; J gene: TRBJ2-3; clone size: few; V gene: TRBV4-3; CDR3 protein: CASSQGQPATDTQYF; CDR3 DNA: TGCGCCAGCAGCCAAGGGCAGCCAGCCACAGATACGCAGTATTTT
D gene: TRBD2; J gene: TRBJ2-7; clone size: -; V gene: TRBV20-1; CDR3 protein: CSARDMTSGIYEQYF; CDR3 DNA: TGCAGTGCTAGAGATATGACTAGCGGGATCTACGAGCAGTACTTC
D gene: -; J gene: TRBJ2-1; clone size: -; V gene: TRBV28; CDR3 protein: CASDSRPRVYHEQFF; CDR3 DNA: TGTGCCAGCGATTCAAGACCCCGCGTTTACCATGAGCAGTTCTTC
D gene: TRBD2; J gene: TRBJ2-1; clone size: few; V gene: TRBV20-1; CDR3 protein: CSARDSAREGPYSYNEQFF; CDR3 DNA: TGCAGTGCTAGAGATTCGGCGCGGGAGGGGCCTTACTCCTACAATGAGCAGTTCTTC
D gene: -; J gene: TRBJ2-1; clone size: few; V gene: TRBV2; CDR3 protein: CASRPVSSYNEQFF; CDR3 DNA: TGTGCCAGCCGGCCGGTAAGCTCCTACAATGAGCAGTTCTTC
D gene: -; J gene: TRBJ2-7; clone size: -; V gene: TRBV5-1; CDR3 protein: CASSSQGMTAEQYF; CDR3 DNA: TGCGCCAGCAGCTCCCAGGGGATGACGGCCGAGCAGTACTTC
D gene: TRBD2; J gene: TRBJ2-1; clone size: -; V gene: TRBV7-8; CDR3 protein: CASSLSAGVWIRNEQFF; CDR3 DNA: TGTGCCAGCAGCTTATCGGCGGGAGTGTGGATACGCAATGAGCAGTTCTTC
D gene: -; J gene: TRBJ2-7; clone size: few; V gene: TRBV7-2; CDR3 protein: CASSLTAVAEQYF; CDR3 DNA: TGTGCCAGCAGCTTAACTGCCGTTGCCGAGCAGTACTTC
D gene: -; J gene: TRBJ2-1; clone size: -; V gene: TRBV6-6; CDR3 protein: CAAGTVSYNEQFF; CDR3 DNA: TGTGCCGCCGGGACGGTTAGCTACAATGAGCAGTTCTTC
D gene: -; J gene: TRBJ1-2; clone size: -; V gene: TRBV28; CDR3 protein: CASSYIPGLYGYTF; CDR3 DNA: TGTGCCAGCAGTTATATCCCGGGCCTCTATGGCTACACCTTC
D gene: -; J gene: TRBJ2-1; clone size: -; V gene: TRBV29-1; CDR3 protein: CSAPKSGEQFF; CDR3 DNA: TGCAGCGCCCCGAAGTCAGGGGAGCAGTTCTTC
D gene: -; J gene: TRBJ2-7; clone size: few; V gene: TRBV20-1; CDR3 protein: CSARVLSIYEQYF; CDR3 DNA: TGCAGTGCTAGAGTGCTATCGATCTACGAGCAGTACTTC
D gene: TRBD2; J gene: TRBJ2-5; clone size: -; V gene: TRBV28; CDR3 protein: CASSLAGAETQYF; CDR3 DNA: TGTGCCAGCAGTTTGGCGGGAGCAGAGACCCAGTACTTC